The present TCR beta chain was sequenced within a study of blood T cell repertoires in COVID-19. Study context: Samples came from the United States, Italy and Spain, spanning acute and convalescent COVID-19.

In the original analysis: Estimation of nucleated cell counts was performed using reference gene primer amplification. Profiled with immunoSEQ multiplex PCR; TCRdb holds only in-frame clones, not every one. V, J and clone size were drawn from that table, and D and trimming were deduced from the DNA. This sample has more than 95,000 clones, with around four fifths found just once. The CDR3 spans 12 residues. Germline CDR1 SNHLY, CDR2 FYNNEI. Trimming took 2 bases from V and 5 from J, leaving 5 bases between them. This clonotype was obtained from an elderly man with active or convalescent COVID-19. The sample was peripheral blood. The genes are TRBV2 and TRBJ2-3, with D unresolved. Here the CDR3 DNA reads TGTGCCAGCAGTGAAAATATAGATACGCAGTATTTT. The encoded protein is CASSENIDTQYF.